This T cell receptor (beta chain) was found in a study of neurological immune-mediated disorders. Overall study findings and caveats: The greatest TCR clonal expansion appeared in HTLV-1-associated myelopathy and the smallest, falling below healthy controls, in multiple sclerosis. Neither clinical nor MRI features showed any association with the multiple sclerosis repertoire cluster, and the authors stated that larger cohorts are needed.

V lost 7 bases, J lost 2 bases, and 11 bases stayed unmatched. Germline CDR1 reads SGHVS; CDR2 reads FNYEAQ. This CDR3 region has 16 residues. Over 170 million TCR-beta sequences from 15-18 subjects came out of each sequencing run. TCRdb reanalysed the 5' RACE reads using MiXCR and keeps one entry per CDR3 protein. The data contain about 59,000 distinct CDR3 sequences, under 4.5% of them singletons. Concerning this clonotype itself: Its antigen remains unknown.

This sequence joins TRBV7-6 and TRBJ2-1, with 7 bases fitting TRBD2. This TCR was sampled from a woman aged 25-40 years with multiple sclerosis. The specimen was PBMCs. The CDR3 protein is CASMPRGGSTYNEQFF. The CDR3 region has the DNA TGTGCCAGCATGCCCCGCGGGGGAAGTACCTACAATGAGCAGTTCTTC.